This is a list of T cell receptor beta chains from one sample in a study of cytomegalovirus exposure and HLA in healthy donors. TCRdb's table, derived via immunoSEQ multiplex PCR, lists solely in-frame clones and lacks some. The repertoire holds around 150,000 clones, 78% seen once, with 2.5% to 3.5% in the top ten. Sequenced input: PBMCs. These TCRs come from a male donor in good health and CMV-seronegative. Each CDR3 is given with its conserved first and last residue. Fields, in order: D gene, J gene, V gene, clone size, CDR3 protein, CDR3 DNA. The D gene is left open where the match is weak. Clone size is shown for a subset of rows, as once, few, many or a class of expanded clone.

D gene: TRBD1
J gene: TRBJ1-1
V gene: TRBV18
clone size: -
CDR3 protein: CASSRPGDRVSNTEAFF
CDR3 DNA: TGTGCCAGCTCCCGACCGGGTGACAGGGTTTCGAACACTGAAGCTTTCTTT

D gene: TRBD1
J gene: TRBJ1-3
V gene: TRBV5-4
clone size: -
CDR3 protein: CASSDPKGASGNTIYF
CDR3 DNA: TGTGCCAGCAGCGACCCAAAGGGGGCATCGGGAAACACCATATATTTT

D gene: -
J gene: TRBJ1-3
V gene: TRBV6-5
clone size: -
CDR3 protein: CASSSRLALGNTIYF
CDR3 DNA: TGTGCCAGCAGTTCCCGACTGGCTTTGGGAAACACCATATATTTT

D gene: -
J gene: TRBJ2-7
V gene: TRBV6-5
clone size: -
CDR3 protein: CASSQTGMSSYEQYF
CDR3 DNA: TGTGCCAGCAGCCAGACCGGGATGAGCTCCTACGAGCAGTACTTC

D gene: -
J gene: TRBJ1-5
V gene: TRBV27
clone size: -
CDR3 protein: CASSFRGRKLNQPQHF
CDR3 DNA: TGTGCCAGCAGTTTTAGGGGCCGAAAACTCAATCAGCCCCAGCATTTT

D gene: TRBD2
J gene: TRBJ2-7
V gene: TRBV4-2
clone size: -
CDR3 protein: CASSPRLAPYEQYF
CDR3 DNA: TGTGCCAGCAGCCCCCGACTAGCTCCCTACGAGCAGTACTTC

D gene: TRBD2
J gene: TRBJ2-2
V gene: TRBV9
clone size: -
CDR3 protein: CASSVGLAGTNTGELFF
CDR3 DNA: TGTGCCAGCAGCGTAGGACTAGCGGGGACTAACACCGGGGAGCTGTTTTTT

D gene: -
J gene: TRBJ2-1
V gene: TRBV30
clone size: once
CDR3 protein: CAWGEGLSSYNEQFF
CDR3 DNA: TGTGCCTGGGGGGAAGGACTAAGCTCCTACAATGAGCAGTTCTTC

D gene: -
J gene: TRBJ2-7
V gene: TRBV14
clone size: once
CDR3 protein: CASSPSSYEQYF
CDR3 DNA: TGTGCCAGCAGCCCCAGCTCCTACGAGCAGTACTTC

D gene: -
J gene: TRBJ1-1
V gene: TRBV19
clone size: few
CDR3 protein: CASSLLGGTEAFF
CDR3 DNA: TGTGCCAGTAGCCTACTGGGGGGCACTGAAGCTTTCTTT

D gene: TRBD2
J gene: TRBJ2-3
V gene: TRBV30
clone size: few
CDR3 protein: CAWSQGLAAPDTQYF
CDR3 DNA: TGTGCCTGGAGTCAGGGACTAGCTGCCCCAGATACGCAGTATTTT

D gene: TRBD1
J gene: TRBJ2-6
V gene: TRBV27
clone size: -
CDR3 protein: CASSRQGLSGANVLTF
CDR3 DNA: TGTGCCAGCAGCAGACAGGGCCTCTCTGGGGCCAACGTCCTGACTTTC

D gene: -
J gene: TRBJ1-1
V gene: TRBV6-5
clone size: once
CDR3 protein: CAGSFTGLLNTEAFF
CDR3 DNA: TGTGCCGGCAGTTTCACGGGACTCTTGAACACTGAAGCTTTCTTT

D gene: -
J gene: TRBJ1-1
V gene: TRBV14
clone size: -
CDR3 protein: CASSPSASRQAFF
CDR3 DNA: TGTGCCAGCAGCCCTTCGGCAAGCAGGCAAGCTTTCTTT

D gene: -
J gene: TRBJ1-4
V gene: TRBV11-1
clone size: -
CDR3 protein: CASSLGHLGRRNEKLFF
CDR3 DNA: TGTGCCAGCAGCTTAGGTCATCTGGGCAGGAGGAATGAAAAACTGTTTTTT